Following are 15 T cell receptor beta chains from one sample sequenced in a study. A single record per CDR3 protein comes from TCRdb applying MiXCR to the RT-PCR reads. The sample lists about 680,000 distinct CDR3 sequences; 14% were seen once. The sequenced sample was memory CD4+ T cells from blood. The receptors come from a female donor in good health, serving as a healthy control.

This clonotype was counted a few times. V gene TRBV20-1 combines with J gene TRBJ1-2; a weak D match, TRBD1 (5 bases). V lost 0 bases, J lost 4 bases, and 15 bases lay in between. Germline loops: CDR1 DFQATT, CDR2 SNEGSKA (reference sequence). This CDR3 has 15 amino acids. The chain's CDR3 is CSARDSAGGGYGYTF. For the CDR3, the DNA is TGCAGTGCTAGAGATAGTGCCGGGGGAGGCTATGGCTACACCTTC.

This clonotype was counted a few times. The chain combines TRBV20-1 with TRBJ2-7, with TRBD2 as a possible D gene (6 bases). This CDR3 comprises 15 residues. Trimming left V 3 bases short and J 2 bases short, with 17 bases between. The V gene's germline CDR1 is DFQATT and CDR2 SNEGSKA (reference sequence). CDR3 coding DNA: TGCAGTGCTAGCCCACCAATCGGGAGCACCTACGAGCAGTACTTC. It specifies CSASPPIGSTYEQYF.

This clonotype was picked up many times. The rearrangement uses TRBV6-5 and TRBJ2-7; tentatively, D is TRBD1 (6 bases). The CDR3 consists of 15 residues. V was shortened by 6 bases and J by 7 bases, with 22 bases between the two germline ends. Germline CDR1 is MNHEY and CDR2 is SVGAGI. The DNA for the CDR3 is TGTGCCAGCAGCCACTCACAGGGACAACGTGGGGAGCAGTACTTC. Translation gives CASSHSQGQRGEQYF.

The chain couples TRBV27 to TRBJ1-4, with 8 positions matching TRBD1. The length of the CDR3 is 15 residues. CDR1 and CDR2 (germline): MNHEY, SMNVEV (reference sequence). V shed 5 bases, J shed 4 bases, and the junction held 6 bases outside the gene matches. The CDR3 protein is CASSADRANNEKLFF. In DNA form, the CDR3 reads TGTGCCAGCAGTGCGGACAGGGCGAATAATGAAAAACTGTTTTTT.

V and J are TRBV20-1 and TRBJ1-5; tentative D call: TRBD1 (6 bases). Deletions cut 4 bases from V and 1 base from J, with 8 bases between. CDR1 DFQATT and CDR2 SNEGSKA come from the germline V gene (reference sequence). The CDR3 totals 13 residues. CDR3 in DNA: TGCAGTGCTAACAGGGACAGCAATCAGCCCCAGCATTTT. Its protein is CSANRDSNQPQHF.

In its sample, this clonotype was seen many times. V usage is TRBV28 and J usage is TRBJ2-1; 11 positions agree with TRBD2. The CDR3 runs to 16 residues. The germline CDR1 and CDR2 sequences are MDHEN and SYDVKM. V was clipped by 6 bases and J by 2 bases; unmatched bases: 6. The CDR3 DNA sequence: TGTGCCAGCAGACTGTTAGCGGGAGGGCCCTACAATGAGCAGTTCTTC. Translated: CASRLLAGGPYNEQFF. The variable domain in full, with the rest retrieved from reference TRBV28 and TRBJ2-1, is DVKVTQSSRYLVKRTGEKVFLECVQDMDHENMFWYRQDPGLGLRLIYFSYDVKMKEKGDIPEGYSVSREKKERFSLILESASTNQTSMYLCASRLLAGGPYNEQFFGPGTRLTVL.

This clonotype has just a few counts. This CDR3 reads CASAPDYTNTGELFF. In DNA form, the CDR3 reads TGTGCCAGCGCCCCTGACTATACGAACACCGGGGAGCTGTTTTTT. The gene calls are TRBV7-3 and TRBJ2-2, with a tentative D call TRBD2 (5 bases). In germline, CDR1 is SGHTA, CDR2 FQGTGA. The CDR3 has 15 amino acids. V was shortened by 8 bases and J by 0 bases, with 13 bases between the two germline ends. The full variable domain, completed using reference TRBV7-3 and TRBJ2-2, is GAGVSQTPSNKVTEKGKYVELRCDPISGHTALYWYRQSLGQGPEFLIYFQGTGAADDSGLPNDRFFAVRPEGSVSTLKIQRTERGDSAVYLCASAPDYTNTGELFFGEGSRLTVL.

The chain couples TRBV6-5 to TRBJ2-5; 10 nucleotides align to TRBD1. The germline V gene encodes CDR1 MNHEY and CDR2 SVGAGI. CDR3 size: 14 residues. The V gene end was trimmed by 6 bases and the J gene end by 4 bases; junction bases not matched to a gene: 5. The CDR3 loop reads CASSEGQGRETQYF. The CDR3 DNA is TGTGCCAGCAGCGAGGGACAGGGGAGAGAGACCCAGTACTTC.

V usage is TRBV7-2 and J usage is TRBJ2-2; 9 nucleotides agree with TRBD2. CDR1 is SGHTA, CDR2 FQGNSA, per germline. CDR3 length: 17 residues. The V and J ends lost 0 bases and 5 bases, in that order; junction bases with no gene match: 7. In DNA form, the CDR3 reads TGTGCCAGCAGCTTAGCCCCAGCTGCGGGAGGGACCGGGGAGCTGTTTTTT. It translates to CASSLAPAAGGTGELFF.

The chain couples TRBV11-2 to TRBJ1-2; D is undetermined. The CDR3 has 14 residues. Germline CDR1 reads SGHAT; CDR2 reads FQNNGV. Trimming cost V 1 base and J 4 bases, with 10 bases left between them. DNA for the CDR3: TGTGCCAGCAGCTTAGCCGGCAGCAGCTATGGCTACACCTTC. Amino acids: CASSLAGSSYGYTF.

The rearrangement links TRBV3-1 to TRBJ1-5; 11 nucleotides agree with TRBD1. The junction had 8 bases not matched to a gene; V was cut back by 4 bases and J by 0 bases. The germline V gene has CDR1 LGHDT and CDR2 YNNKEL (reference sequence). The CDR3 is 18 amino acids. CDR3 residues: CASSRGTGGAYSNQPQHF. In DNA, the CDR3 is TGTGCCAGCAGCCGGGGGACAGGGGGTGCCTATAGCAATCAGCCCCAGCATTTT.

This chain links TRBV7-2 with TRBJ2-2, with 7 nucleotides matching TRBD2. The CDR3 length is 16 residues. From germline, CDR1 is SGHTA and CDR2 FQGNSA. Losses at the gene ends were 2 bases for V and 0 bases for J; bases not matched to a gene: 3. The CDR3 loop reads CASSLLAGANTGELFF. The CDR3 region has the DNA TGTGCCAGCAGCTTATTAGCGGGTGCGAACACCGGGGAGCTGTTTTTT.

This clonotype showed up just a few times. The chain carries TRBV3-1 and TRBJ2-4, with D perhaps TRBD2 (5 bases). V lost 1 base and J lost 2, with 15 bases in between. This CDR3 is built from 17 residues. Looked up from germline, CDR1 is LGHDT and CDR2 is YNNKEL (reference sequence). The CDR3 DNA is TGTGCCAGCAGCCAAGTAGGAGGACCCCGTTCCAAAAACATTCAGTACTTC. Encoded protein: CASSQVGGPRSKNIQYF.

The gene calls are TRBV7-2 and TRBJ2-2; the D is unclear. V lost 4 bases, J lost 1 base, and 10 bases lay in between. This CDR3 has 15 residues. In germline, CDR1 is SGHTA, CDR2 FQGNSA. CDR3 residues: CASSYGLGNTGELFF. In DNA, the CDR3 is TGTGCCAGCAGCTACGGGCTAGGGAACACCGGGGAGCTGTTTTTT.

This clonotype was found once. This chain joins TRBV11-2 and TRBJ2-1; 9 nucleotides align to TRBD2. This CDR3 region has 15 residues. V shed 1 base and J 8 bases; nucleotides not matched to a gene: 6. Germline assignment: CDR1 SGHAT and CDR2 FQNNGV. CDR3 sequence: CASSLGGAGGYEQFF. CDR3 in DNA: TGTGCCAGCAGCTTAGGGGGCGCGGGAGGGTATGAGCAGTTCTTC. The full variable domain, with the rest looked up from reference TRBV11-2 and TRBJ2-1, is EAGVAQSPRYKIIEKRQSVAFWCNPISGHATLYWYQQILGQGPKLLIQFQNNGVVDDSQLPKDRFSAERLKGVDSTLKIQPAKLEDSAVYLCASSLGGAGGYEQFFGPGTRLTVL.